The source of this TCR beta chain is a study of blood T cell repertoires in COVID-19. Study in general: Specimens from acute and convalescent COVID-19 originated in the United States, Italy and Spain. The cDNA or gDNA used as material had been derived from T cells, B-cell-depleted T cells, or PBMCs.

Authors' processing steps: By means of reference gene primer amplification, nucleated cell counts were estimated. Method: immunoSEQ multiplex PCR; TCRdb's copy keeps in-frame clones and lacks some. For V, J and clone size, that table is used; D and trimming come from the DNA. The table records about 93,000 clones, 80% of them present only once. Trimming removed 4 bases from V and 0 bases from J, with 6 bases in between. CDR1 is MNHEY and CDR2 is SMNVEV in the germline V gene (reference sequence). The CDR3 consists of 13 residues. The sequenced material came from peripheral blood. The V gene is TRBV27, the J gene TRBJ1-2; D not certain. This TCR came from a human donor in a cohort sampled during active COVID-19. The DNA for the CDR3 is TGTGCCAGCAGTTACGGGGCTAACTATGGCTACACCTTC. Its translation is CASSYGANYGYTF.